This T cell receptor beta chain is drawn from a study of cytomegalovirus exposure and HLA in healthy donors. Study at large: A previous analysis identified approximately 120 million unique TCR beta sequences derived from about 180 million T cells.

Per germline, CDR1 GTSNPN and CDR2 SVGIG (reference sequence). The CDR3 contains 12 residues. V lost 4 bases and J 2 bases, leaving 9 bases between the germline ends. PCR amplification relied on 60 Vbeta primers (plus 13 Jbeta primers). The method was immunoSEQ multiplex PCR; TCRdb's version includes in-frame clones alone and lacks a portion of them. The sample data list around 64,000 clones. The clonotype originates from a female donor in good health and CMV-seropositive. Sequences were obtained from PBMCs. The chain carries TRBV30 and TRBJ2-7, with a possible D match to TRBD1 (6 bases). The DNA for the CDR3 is TGTGCCTGGACTAAGGGGGCCTACGAGCAGTACTTC. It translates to CAWTKGAYEQYF.